What follows are 5 T cell receptor beta chains derived from one specimen sequenced in a study of shared clonotypes between healthy human individuals. The repertoire was sequenced with immunoSEQ multiplex PCR; TCRdb's copy has only in-frame clones and lacks some. The table has roughly 1.5 million clones, roughly 98% seen once. The specimen sequenced was naive CD4+ T cells sorted from blood. Noted subset: CD45RA+ positively selected. Receptors originate from a young man in good health.

The V and J genes are TRBV5-1 and TRBJ2-6; 8 bases line up with TRBD1. The CDR3 runs 18 residues. V gave up 3 bases and J gave up 0 bases; unmatched junction bases: 8. The germline V gene has CDR1 SGHRS and CDR2 YFSETQ. The chain's CDR3 is CASSSAGQGHSGANVLTF. The CDR3 DNA reads as TGCGCCAGCAGCTCGGCCGGACAGGGACACTCTGGGGCCAACGTCCTGACTTTC.

This chain connects TRBV5-1 to TRBJ2-1; the D gene is possibly TRBD1 (5 bases). CDR3 size: 15 residues. Trimming shortened V by 4 bases and J by 5 bases, and 16 bases separated the two germline ends. Germline CDR1 SGHRS, CDR2 YFSETQ. The CDR3: CASSPFLTANNEQFF. The CDR3 DNA is TGCGCCAGCAGCCCTTTTCTGACAGCAAACAATGAGCAGTTCTTC.

For this clone: This sample also contains other DNA sequences that code for the same CDR3. The rearrangement links TRBV5-5 to TRBJ1-3; D perhaps matches TRBD1 (5 bases). The CDR3 totals 14 residues. With 1 base removed from V and 4 bases from J, the gap between germline ends came to 9 bases. Per germline, CDR1 SGHKS and CDR2 YYEKEE (reference sequence). CDR3 sequence reads: CASSLRGTGNTIYF. Written as DNA, the CDR3 is TGTGCCAGCAGCTTGAGAGGGACGGGAAACACCATATATTTT. The full variable domain, rest sourced from reference TRBV5-5 and TRBJ1-3, is DAGVTQSPTHLIKTRGQQVTLRCSPISGHKSVSWYQQVLGQGPQFIFQYYEKEERGRGNFPDRFSARQFPNYSSELNVNALLLGDSALYLCASSLRGTGNTIYFGEGSWLTVV.

The rearrangement uses TRBV10-1 and TRBJ2-2; 7 positions match TRBD1. CDR1 and CDR2 (germline): WNHNN, SYGVQD (reference sequence). The CDR3 spans 16 residues. J gave up 7 bases and V 0 bases, and 8 bases lay outside the gene matches. The CDR3 nucleotides are TGCGCCAGCAGTGAGTCAGGGGGCTTGTATGGCGGGGAGCTGTTTTTT. Amino acids: CASSESGGLYGGELFF.

This clone was found a few times. The rearrangement joins TRBV7-2 to TRBJ2-3; 8 bases line up with TRBD2. Germline lookup yields CDR1 SGHTA and CDR2 FQGNSA. The CDR3 has 15 residues. V shed 3 bases and J 1 base; nucleotides not matched to a gene: 3. The CDR3 DNA is TGTGCCAGCAGCTTTGATAGCGGGGGCACAGATACGCAGTATTTT. Translation: CASSFDSGGTDTQYF.